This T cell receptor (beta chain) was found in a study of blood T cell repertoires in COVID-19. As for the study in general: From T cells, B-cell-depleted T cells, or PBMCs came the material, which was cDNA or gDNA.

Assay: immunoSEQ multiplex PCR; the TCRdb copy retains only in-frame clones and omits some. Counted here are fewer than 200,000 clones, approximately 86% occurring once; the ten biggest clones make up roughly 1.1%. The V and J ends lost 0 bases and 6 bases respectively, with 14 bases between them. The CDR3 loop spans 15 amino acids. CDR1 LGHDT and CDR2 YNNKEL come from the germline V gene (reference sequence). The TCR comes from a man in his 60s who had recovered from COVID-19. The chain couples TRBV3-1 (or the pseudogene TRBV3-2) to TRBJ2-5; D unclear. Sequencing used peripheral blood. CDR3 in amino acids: CASSQDGGLVQTQYF. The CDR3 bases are TGTGCCAGCAGCCAAGATGGTGGGCTGGTTCAGACCCAGTACTTC.